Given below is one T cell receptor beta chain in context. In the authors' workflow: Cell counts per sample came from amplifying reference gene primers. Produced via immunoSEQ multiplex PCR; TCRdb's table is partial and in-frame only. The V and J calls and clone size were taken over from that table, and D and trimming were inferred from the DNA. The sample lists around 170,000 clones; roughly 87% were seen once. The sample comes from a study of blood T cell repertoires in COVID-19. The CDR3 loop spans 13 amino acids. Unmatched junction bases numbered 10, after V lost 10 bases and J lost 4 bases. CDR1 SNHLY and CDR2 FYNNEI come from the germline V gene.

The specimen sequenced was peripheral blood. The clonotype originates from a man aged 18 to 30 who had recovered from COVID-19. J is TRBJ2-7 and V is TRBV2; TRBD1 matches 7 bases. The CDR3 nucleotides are TGTGCCAACGCGCCCGGGACAGTTTACGAGCAGTACTTC. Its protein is CANAPGTVYEQYF. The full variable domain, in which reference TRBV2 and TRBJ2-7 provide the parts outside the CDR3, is EPEVTQTPSHQVTQMGQEVILRCVPISNHLYFYWYRQILGQKVEFLVSFYNNEISEKSEIFDDQFSVERPDGSNFTLKIRSTKLEDSAMYFCANAPGTVYEQYFGPGTRLTVT.